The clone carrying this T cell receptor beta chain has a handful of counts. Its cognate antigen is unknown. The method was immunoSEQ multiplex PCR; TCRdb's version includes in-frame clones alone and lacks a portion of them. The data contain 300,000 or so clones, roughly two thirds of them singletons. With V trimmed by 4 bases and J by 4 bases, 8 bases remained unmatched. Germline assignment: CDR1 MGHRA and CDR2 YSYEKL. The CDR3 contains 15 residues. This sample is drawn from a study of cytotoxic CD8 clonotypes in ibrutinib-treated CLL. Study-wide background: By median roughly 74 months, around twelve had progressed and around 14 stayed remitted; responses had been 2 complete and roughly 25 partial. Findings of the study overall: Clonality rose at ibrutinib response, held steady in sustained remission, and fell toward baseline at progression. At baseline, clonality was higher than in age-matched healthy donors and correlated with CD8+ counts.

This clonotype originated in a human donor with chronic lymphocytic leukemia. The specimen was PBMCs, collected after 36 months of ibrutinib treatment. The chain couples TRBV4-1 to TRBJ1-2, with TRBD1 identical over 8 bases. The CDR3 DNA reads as TGCGCCAGCAGCCCTACACAGGGGGGAGGCTATGGCTACACCTTC. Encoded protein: CASSPTQGGGYGYTF.